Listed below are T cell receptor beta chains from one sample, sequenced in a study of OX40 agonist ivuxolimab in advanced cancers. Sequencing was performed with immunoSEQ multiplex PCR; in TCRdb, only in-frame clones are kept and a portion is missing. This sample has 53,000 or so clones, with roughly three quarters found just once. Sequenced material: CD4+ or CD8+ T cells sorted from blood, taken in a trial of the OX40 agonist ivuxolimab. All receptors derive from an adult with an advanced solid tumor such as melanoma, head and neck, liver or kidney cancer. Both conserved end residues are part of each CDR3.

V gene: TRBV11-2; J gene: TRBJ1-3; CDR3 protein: CASSPTGSSGNTIYF
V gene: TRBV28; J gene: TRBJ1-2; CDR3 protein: CASSSPTKYGYTF
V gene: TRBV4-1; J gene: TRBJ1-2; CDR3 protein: CASSQDHTYGYTF
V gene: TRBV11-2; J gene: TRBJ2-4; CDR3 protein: CASSESRTGGRNIQYF
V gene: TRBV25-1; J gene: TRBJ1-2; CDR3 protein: CASSDPWGANYGYTF
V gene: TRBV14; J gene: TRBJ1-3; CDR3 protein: CASSHGRRTGNTIYF
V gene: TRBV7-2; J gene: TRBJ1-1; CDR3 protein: CASSLGGVGRGTEAFF
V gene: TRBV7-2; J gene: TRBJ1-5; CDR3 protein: CASSPDRGNQPQHF
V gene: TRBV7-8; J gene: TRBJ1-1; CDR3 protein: CASSLQGAAGVTEAFF
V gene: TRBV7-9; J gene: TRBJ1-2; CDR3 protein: CASSALGARYGYTF
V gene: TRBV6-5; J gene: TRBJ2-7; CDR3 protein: CASSISGVSSYEQYF
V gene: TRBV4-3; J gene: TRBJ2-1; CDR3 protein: CASSVQSSRANEQFF
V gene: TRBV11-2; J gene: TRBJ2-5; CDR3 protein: CASSLDPIGLGETQYF
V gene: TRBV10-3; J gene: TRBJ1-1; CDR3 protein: CAIRQGARGTEAFF
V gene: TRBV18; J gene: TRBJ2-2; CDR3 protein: CASSPQGVTGELFF
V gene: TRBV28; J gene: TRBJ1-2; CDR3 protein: CASRTLSRAETNYGYTF
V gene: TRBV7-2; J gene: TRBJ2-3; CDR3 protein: CATSHHLLATSTDTQYF
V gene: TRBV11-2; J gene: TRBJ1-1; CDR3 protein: CASSQIRLGAGAFF
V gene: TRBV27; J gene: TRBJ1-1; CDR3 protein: CASSYGALSRNTEAFF
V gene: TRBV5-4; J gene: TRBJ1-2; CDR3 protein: CASRKTGFYGYTF
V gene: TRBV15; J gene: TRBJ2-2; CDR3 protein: CATSARGSGGPGGELFF
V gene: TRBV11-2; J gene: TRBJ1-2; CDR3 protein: CASSLDLGTGAGYTF
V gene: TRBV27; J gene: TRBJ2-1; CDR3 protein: CASSLRAGGSEQFF
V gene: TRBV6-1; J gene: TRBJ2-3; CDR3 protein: CASSVWTGGADTQYF
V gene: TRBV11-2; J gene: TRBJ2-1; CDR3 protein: CASSARTGWGEQFF
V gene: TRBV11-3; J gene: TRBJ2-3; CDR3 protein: CASSRTSGSPDTQYF
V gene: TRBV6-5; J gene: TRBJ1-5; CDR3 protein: CASSSGTLSNQPQHF
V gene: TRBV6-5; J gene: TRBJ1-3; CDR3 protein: CASKEDRHSGNTIYF
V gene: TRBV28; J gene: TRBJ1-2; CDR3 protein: CASSFRGRITYGYTF
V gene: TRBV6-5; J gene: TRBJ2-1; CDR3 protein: CASSYSPTRRGNEQFF
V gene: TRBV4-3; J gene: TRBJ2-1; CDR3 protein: CASSRGGVNEQFF
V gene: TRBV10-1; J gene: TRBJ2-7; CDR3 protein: CASSEDQGTLEQYF